The 20 T cell receptor beta chains in this list originate from one sample, sequenced in a study of post-analysis software for immune sequencing data. These receptors have no identified antigens. Study-level points and caveats: In patients, about five TRBV segments were more frequent than in controls, with TRBV5-6, TRBV5-1 and TRBV20-1 among them.

The TCR beta cDNA libraries carried unique molecular identifiers. MiXCR, applied by TCRdb to the PCR reads, yields one record per CDR3 protein. The data hold about 570,000 distinct CDR3 sequences, with around 34% observed a single time. Sequenced: blood. The receptor set was obtained from a girl aged 2-17 years with multiple sclerosis.

This chain links TRBV12-3 or TRBV12-4 with TRBJ2-1; 11 bases fit TRBD1. The CDR3 totals 16 residues. Trimming took 6 bases from V and 5 from J; bases not matched to a gene: 9. The DNA for the CDR3 is TGTGCCAGCAGCCCGCGGGGACAGGGGGGGGACAATGAGCAGTTCTTC. Residues: CASSPRGQGGDNEQFF.

This clonotype was detected ten times or more. The CDR3 sequence: CASSLDLGDGADTQYF. Here the CDR3 DNA reads TGTGCCAGCAGCTTAGATCTGGGGGACGGAGCAGATACGCAGTATTTT. The genes are TRBV7-8 and TRBJ2-3; D is possibly TRBD1 or TRBD2 (5 bases each). Germline lookup yields CDR1 SGHVS and CDR2 FQNEAQ. The CDR3 is 16 amino acids. The germline V and J ends were trimmed by 1 base and 4 bases, with 15 bases remaining between them.

This clonotype was observed a few times. The chain carries TRBV7-9 and TRBJ2-1, with TRBD2 matching over 9 bases. The germline V gene has CDR1 SEHNR and CDR2 FQNEAQ (reference sequence). Trimming cost V 3 bases and J 5 bases; bases outside gene matches: 5. This CDR3 is 15 amino acids long. The CDR3 DNA follows: TGTGCCAGCAGCTTGGCTAGCGGGGCTAACAATGAGCAGTTCTTC. Its protein is CASSLASGANNEQFF.

This clonotype was found a few times. The V call is TRBV20-1, the J call TRBJ2-5; 14 nucleotides match TRBD2. The CDR3 has 15 amino acids. V gave up 4 bases and J gave up 5 bases; unmatched junction bases: 6. Germline V gene lookup returns CDR1 DFQATT and CDR2 SNEGSKA (reference sequence). In nucleotides, the CDR3 is TGCAGTGCTACCGGGACTAGCGGGGGTGGGGAGACCCAGTACTTC. Translated: CSATGTSGGGETQYF.

The chain recombines TRBV11-2 with TRBJ2-5; the match to TRBD2 covers 11 bases. J gave up 0 bases and V 0 bases, and 12 bases lay outside the gene matches. The CDR3 has 20 residues. CDR1 and CDR2 (germline): SGHAT, FQNNGV. DNA of the CDR3: TGTGCCAGCAGCTTAGATCTGCTAGCGGGGGGCCGGGGGTACCAAGAGACCCAGTACTTC. Translating it yields CASSLDLLAGGRGYQETQYF.

This chain connects TRBV20-1 to TRBJ2-3; D remains ambiguous. The CDR3 covers 14 residues. The V end lost 1 base, the J end lost 0 bases, and 8 bases lay between the germline ends. Per the germline V gene, CDR1 is DFQATT and CDR2 is SNEGSKA (reference sequence). CDR3 region: CSARVGPSTDTQYF. In DNA form, the CDR3 reads TGCAGTGCTAGAGTCGGGCCAAGCACAGATACGCAGTATTTT.

This clonotype was recorded a few times. J is TRBJ1-2 and V is TRBV6-5; 9 nucleotides align to TRBD1. The V gene end was trimmed by 0 bases and the J gene end by 2 bases; junction bases not matched to a gene: 1. CDR1 is MNHEY and CDR2 is SVGAGI in the germline V gene. This CDR3 has 15 residues. CDR3 sequence: CASSYSGQGNYGYTF. The CDR3 DNA reads as TGTGCCAGCAGTTACTCCGGACAGGGGAACTATGGCTACACCTTC.

This clonotype appeared a few times. This chain connects TRBV20-1 to TRBJ1-2; TRBD1 matches 7 bases. Germline CDR1 reads DFQATT; CDR2 reads SNEGSKA (reference sequence). The ends lost 4 bases at V and 3 bases at J; junction bases unmatched: 11. The CDR3 extends over 15 amino acids. CDR3 bases: TGCAGTGCTACCCACAGGGGCGCCCGCTACTATGGCTACACCTTC. Translation: CSATHRGARYYGYTF.

In its sample, this clonotype was seen a few times. The chain uses TRBV12-3 or TRBV12-4 and TRBJ2-5, with 12 bases matching TRBD2. The CDR3 consists of 17 residues. Unmatched junction bases numbered 7, after V lost 0 bases and J lost 5 bases. For the CDR3, the DNA is TGTGCCAGCAGTTTAGCTACTAGCGGGGGGTCCGGCGAGACCCAGTACTTC. This codes for CASSLATSGGSGETQYF.

This chain joins TRBV20-1 and TRBJ1-2; D remains ambiguous. The CDR3 loop spans 14 amino acids. The germline V gene encodes CDR1 DFQATT and CDR2 SNEGSKA (reference sequence). Trimming cost V 0 bases and J 0 bases, with 8 bases left between them. The CDR3: CSARDDQANYGYTF. CDR3 in DNA: TGCAGTGCTAGAGATGACCAGGCTAACTATGGCTACACCTTC.

This clonotype was counted a few times. The chain combines TRBV5-1 with TRBJ2-3, with 7 bases identical to TRBD2. This CDR3 has 21 residues. Germline assignment: CDR1 SGHRS and CDR2 YFSETQ. With V trimmed by 2 bases and J by 1 base, 22 bases remained unmatched. This CDR3 is CASSFVARASGTVLGTDTQYF. In DNA, the CDR3 is TGCGCCAGCAGCTTTGTGGCGAGGGCCAGCGGGACCGTCCTCGGCACAGATACGCAGTATTTT.

V is TRBV7-8 and J is TRBJ1-2; D may be TRBD1 (6 bases). Looked up from germline, CDR1 is SGHVS and CDR2 is FQNEAQ. The CDR3 extends over 12 amino acids. Trimming shortened V by 4 bases and J by 7 bases, and 10 bases separated the two germline ends. The CDR3 reads CASSYTGFGYTF. The CDR3, as DNA: TGTGCCAGCAGCTACACAGGGTTTGGCTACACCTTC.

The chain uses TRBV11-1 and TRBJ2-1, with 14 positions matching TRBD2. The germline V gene has CDR1 SGHAT and CDR2 FQDESV (reference sequence). The CDR3 length is 15 residues. With 4 bases clipped from V and 8 bases from J, the junction kept 4 bases outside the gene matches. The DNA for the CDR3 is TGTGCCAGCAGCTCTAGGACTAGCGGGGGGTATGAGCAGTTCTTC. This translates into CASSSRTSGGYEQFF.

Note on this clonotype: A read error may explain this, as a much larger clone is one base away. The genes are TRBV5-1 and TRBJ2-1; a possible D gene is TRBD2 (5 bases). Germline V lookup: CDR1 SGHRS, CDR2 YFSETQ. CDR3 size: 13 residues. The V end lost 4 bases, the J end lost 9 bases, and 14 bases lay between the germline ends. CDR3 residues: CASSRNEGSEQFF. The CDR3 region has the DNA TGCGCCAGCAGCCGCAATGAGGGCAGTGAGCAGTTCTTC.

V gene TRBV5-1 combines with J gene TRBJ2-1; D perhaps matches TRBD2 (7 bases). CDR1 and CDR2 (germline): SGHRS, YFSETQ. V was shortened by 0 bases and J by 5 bases, with 12 bases between the two germline ends. This CDR3 is built from 15 residues. The CDR3 sequence: CASSLAAGTHNEQFF. The CDR3 DNA is TGCGCCAGCAGCTTGGCAGCGGGGACACACAATGAGCAGTTCTTC.

The CDR3 DNA reads TGTGCCAGCAGCCAAGAGGTGGGGGCCGTCGGGAATGAGCAGTTCTTC. Amino acid sequence: CASSQEVGAVGNEQFF. The chain recombines TRBV3-1 with TRBJ2-1; a weak D match, TRBD1 (6 bases). The CDR3 contains 16 residues. V was clipped by 0 bases and J by 7 bases, with 16 bases between them. Germline loops: CDR1 LGHDT, CDR2 YNNKEL (reference sequence).

On this clonotype itself: The junction departs from germline at one end; a sequencing error may be responsible. The chain couples TRBV7-7 to TRBJ2-7; perhaps TRBD1 as D (6 bases). Germline V gene sequence: CDR1 SSHAT, CDR2 FNYEAQ (reference sequence). There are 13 residues in the CDR3. The CDR3 nucleotides are TGTGCTAGCAGCGCAGGGGTCTCCTACGAGCAGTACTTC. This codes for CASSAGVSYEQYF.

The CDR3 DNA sequence: TGTGCCAGCAGGGGAAGCCCGGTTCAGCCCCAGCATTTT. As protein: CASRGSPVQPQHF. The chain uses TRBV2 and TRBJ1-5; D gene uncertain. The germline CDR1 and CDR2 sequences are SNHLY and FYNNEI. Trimming removed 6 bases at V and 6 bases at J, with 12 bases between. The CDR3 spans 13 residues.

This chain joins TRBV20-1 and TRBJ1-1; 12 bases agree with TRBD1. Germline V gene sequence: CDR1 DFQATT, CDR2 SNEGSKA (reference sequence). The V gene end was trimmed by 8 bases and the J gene end by 6 bases; junction bases not matched to a gene: 4. CDR3 length: 12 amino acids. The CDR3 DNA follows: TGCAGTACGGGACAGGGGGCACCTGAAGCTTTCTTT. Protein sequence: CSTGQGAPEAFF.

This clonotype came up many times. V usage is TRBV29-1 and J usage is TRBJ2-1; D possibly uses TRBD1 or TRBD2 (6 bases each). CDR3 size: 14 residues. With 6 bases removed from V and 4 bases from J, the gap between germline ends came to 16 bases. Per germline, CDR1 SQVTM and CDR2 ANQGSEA. The chain's CDR3 is CSVEGDAWYNEQFF. The DNA of the CDR3 is TGCAGCGTGGAGGGGGATGCATGGTACAATGAGCAGTTCTTC.